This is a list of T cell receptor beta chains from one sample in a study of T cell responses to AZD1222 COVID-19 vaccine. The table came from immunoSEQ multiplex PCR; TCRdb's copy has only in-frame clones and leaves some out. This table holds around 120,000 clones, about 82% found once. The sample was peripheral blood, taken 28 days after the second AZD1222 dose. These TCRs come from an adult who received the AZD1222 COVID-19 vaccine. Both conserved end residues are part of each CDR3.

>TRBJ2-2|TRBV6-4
CAARLAANTGELFF
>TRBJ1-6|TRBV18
CASSPNPGGGNSPLHF
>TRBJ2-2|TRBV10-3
CAITETGGKATGELFF
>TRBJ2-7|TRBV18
CASSPNPPGLQYEQYF
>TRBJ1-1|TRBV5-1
CASSLFENTEAFF
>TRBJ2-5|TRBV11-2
CASQVAGGNQGETQYF
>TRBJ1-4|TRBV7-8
CASSLGSPLDEKLFF
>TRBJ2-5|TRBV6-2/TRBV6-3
CASSPPYGGIETQYF
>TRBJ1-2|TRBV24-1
CATSEPGQGDYGYTF
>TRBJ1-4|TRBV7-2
CASSVTGIKLFF
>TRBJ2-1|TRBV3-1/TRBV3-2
CASSQVSGSLPYNEQFF
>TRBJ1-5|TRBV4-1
CASSQDLAGNQPQHF
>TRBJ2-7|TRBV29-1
CSVSPSEREQYF
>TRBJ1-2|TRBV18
CASSPPGVDYGYTF
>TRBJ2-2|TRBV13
CASSFLDRNTGELFF
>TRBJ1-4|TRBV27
CASRVGAHEKLFF
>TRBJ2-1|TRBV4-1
CASSQDPRSNEQFF
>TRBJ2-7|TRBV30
CAWRRAGSSYEQYF
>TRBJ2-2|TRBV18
CASSPTGTGGTGELFF
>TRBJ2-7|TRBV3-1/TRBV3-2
CASSQLRDIPHCYEQYF
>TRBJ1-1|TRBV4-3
CASSHRQGFTEAFF
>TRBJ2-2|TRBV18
CASSRLTGKTGELFF
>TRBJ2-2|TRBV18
CASSLMKGEANTGELFF
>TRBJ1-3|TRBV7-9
CASSLVGGTIYF
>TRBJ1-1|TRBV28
CASRLTRQGARTEAFF
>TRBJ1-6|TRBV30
CASKGEGSAYNSPLHF
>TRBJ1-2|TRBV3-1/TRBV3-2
CASIWRESLNYGYTF
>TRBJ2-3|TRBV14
CASSRSGDTQYF
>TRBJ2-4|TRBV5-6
CASSLKTSGRGRGKNIQYF
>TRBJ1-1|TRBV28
CASRDRVDLGTEAFF
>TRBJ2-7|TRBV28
CASIGDTLHHEQYF
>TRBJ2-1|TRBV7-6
CASSLRSSSYNEQFF
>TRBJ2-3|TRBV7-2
CASSLYGRGRPTDTQYF
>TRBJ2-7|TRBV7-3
CASSLNAGSYEQYF
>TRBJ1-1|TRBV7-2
CASSTAMNTEAFF
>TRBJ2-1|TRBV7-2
CASSRRALYNEQFF
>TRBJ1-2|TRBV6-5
CASSYDSRGYYGYTF
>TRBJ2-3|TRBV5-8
CASSSAGGADTQYF
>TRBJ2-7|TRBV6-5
CASSYSRRLYEQYF
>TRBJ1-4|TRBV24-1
CATNTATNEKLFF
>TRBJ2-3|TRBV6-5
CASSLDITDTQYF
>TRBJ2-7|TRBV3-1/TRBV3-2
CASSQMAGGDEQYF
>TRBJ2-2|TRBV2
CASKLAGGPGELFF